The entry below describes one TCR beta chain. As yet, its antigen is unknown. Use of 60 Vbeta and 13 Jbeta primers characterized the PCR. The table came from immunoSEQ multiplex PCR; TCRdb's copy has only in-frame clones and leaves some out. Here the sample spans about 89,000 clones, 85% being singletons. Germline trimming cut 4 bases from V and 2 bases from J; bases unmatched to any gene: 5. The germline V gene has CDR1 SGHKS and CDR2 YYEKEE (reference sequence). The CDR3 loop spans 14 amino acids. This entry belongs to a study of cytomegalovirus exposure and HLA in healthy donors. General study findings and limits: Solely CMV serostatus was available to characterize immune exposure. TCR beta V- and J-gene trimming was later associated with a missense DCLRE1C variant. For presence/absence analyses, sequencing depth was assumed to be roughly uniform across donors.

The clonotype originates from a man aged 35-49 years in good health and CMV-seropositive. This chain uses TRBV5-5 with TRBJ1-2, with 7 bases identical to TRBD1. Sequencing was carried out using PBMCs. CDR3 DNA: TGTGCCAGCAGCCCCGGGACAGTAAACTATGGCTACACCTTC. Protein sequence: CASSPGTVNYGYTF.